These 26 T cell receptor beta chains were all obtained from the same sample, sequenced in a study of cytomegalovirus exposure and HLA in healthy donors. The PCR contained 60 Vbeta and 13 Jbeta primers. The method was immunoSEQ multiplex PCR; TCRdb's version includes in-frame clones alone and lacks a portion of them. The data contain about 130,000 clones, around 76% of them singletons. Sequencing was carried out using PBMCs. The source of these receptors is a woman aged 45-65 years in good health and CMV-seronegative.

The V gene is TRBV7-6, the J gene TRBJ2-7, with 10 bases fitting TRBD2. Unmatched junction bases numbered 12, after V lost 6 bases and J lost 7 bases. The CDR3 totals 15 residues. Looked up from germline, CDR1 is SGHVS and CDR2 is FNYEAQ. This CDR3 is CASSIKAGGPEEQYF. CDR3 nucleotides: TGTGCCAGCAGTATCAAAGCGGGAGGGCCGGAAGAGCAGTACTTC.

The gene calls are TRBV9 and TRBJ1-4; D unclear. V gave up 10 bases and J gave up 0 bases, with 13 bases separating them. This CDR3 has 14 amino acids. The germline gives CDR1 SGDLS, CDR2 YYNGEE. The CDR3 DNA reads TGTGCCTCCTCTGTGGCTGCAACTAATGAAAAACTGTTTTTT. Its protein is CASSVAATNEKLFF.

This clone was seen a handful of times. The rearrangement uses TRBV4-1 and TRBJ2-7; 9 nucleotides align to TRBD1. The V and J ends lost 3 bases and 2 bases, in that order; junction bases with no gene match: 5. The CDR3 runs 15 residues. The germline CDR1 and CDR2 sequences are MGHRA and YSYEKL. CDR3 region: CASSQPGTGTYEQYF. DNA for the CDR3: TGCGCCAGCAGCCAGCCCGGGACAGGGACCTACGAGCAGTACTTC.

V is TRBV7-2 and J is TRBJ2-2, with 13 nucleotides matching TRBD2. Germline V gene lookup returns CDR1 SGHTA and CDR2 FQGNSA. This CDR3 comprises 16 residues. The V gene end was trimmed by 3 bases and the J gene end by 4 bases; junction bases not matched to a gene: 2. The CDR3 region is CASSFGTSGITGELFF. In nucleotides, the CDR3 is TGTGCCAGCAGCTTCGGGACTAGCGGGATCACCGGGGAGCTGTTTTTT. Supplemented by reference TRBV7-2 and TRBJ2-2, the full variable domain reads GAGVSQSPSNKVTEKGKDVELRCDPISGHTALYWYRQSLGQGLEFLIYFQGNSAPDKSGLPSDRFSAERTGGSVSTLTIQRTQQEDSAVYLCASSFGTSGITGELFFGEGSRLTVL.

The gene calls are TRBV14 and TRBJ2-1, with D uncertain. The germline gives CDR1 SGHDN, CDR2 FVKESK. V was shortened by 1 base and J by 7 bases, with 14 bases between the two germline ends. The length of the CDR3 is 15 residues. CDR3 in DNA: TGTGCCAGCAGCCAAGTGGCCGGGTACATGAATGAGCAGTTCTTC. This encodes CASSQVAGYMNEQFF. The full variable domain, its missing parts supplied by reference TRBV14 and TRBJ2-1, is EAGVTQFPSHSVIEKGQTVTLRCDPISGHDNLYWYRRVMGKEIKFLLHFVKESKQDESGMPNNRFLAERTGGTYSTLKVQPAELEDSGVYFCASSQVAGYMNEQFFGPGTRLTVL.

CDR3 protein: CASSTGLAGLGSYNEQFF. CDR3 nucleotides: TGCGCCAGCAGCACCGGACTAGCGGGACTAGGCTCCTACAATGAGCAGTTCTTC. The V and J genes are TRBV5-1 and TRBJ2-1; 12 bases fit TRBD2. The CDR3 has 18 residues. The V gene end was trimmed by 4 bases and the J gene end by 0 bases; junction bases not matched to a gene: 8. Germline values: CDR1 SGHRS, CDR2 YFSETQ.

This rearrangement joins TRBV19 to TRBJ1-1, with D possibly being TRBD1 (5 bases). The CDR3 has 14 amino acids. CDR1 LNHDA and CDR2 SQIVND come from the germline V gene (reference sequence). Trimming took off 3 bases at V and 1 base at J, with 9 bases between the two ends. The CDR3 loop is CASSMGQSNTEAFF. CDR3 nucleotide sequence: TGTGCCAGTAGTATGGGGCAGTCGAACACTGAAGCTTTCTTT.

With respect to this clone: Germline and junction disagree at one end, which may indicate a read error. The rearrangement joins TRBV29-1 to TRBJ1-2; weak D call: TRBD1 (5 bases). CDR3 length equals 15 residues. CDR1 is SQVTM and CDR2 is ANQGSEA in the germline V gene. CDR3 DNA sequence: TGCAGCGTCAGAATAAACCTTGACAGAAACTATGGCTACCCCTTC. This gives the protein CSVRINLDRNYGYPF.

The V and J genes are TRBV30 and TRBJ1-1, with 10 bases identical to TRBD1. The CDR3 has 18 amino acids. CDR1 is GTSNPN and CDR2 is SVGIG in the germline V gene (reference sequence). V was clipped by 3 bases and J by 1 base; unmatched bases: 14. The CDR3 protein is CAWRIDRGRSSRNTEAFF. The CDR3 DNA follows: TGTGCCTGGAGGATTGACAGGGGGCGATCTTCCCGGAACACTGAAGCTTTCTTT.

The rearrangement links TRBV19 to TRBJ1-2; 7 bases agree with TRBD1. This CDR3 is built from 11 residues. Germline values: CDR1 LNHDA, CDR2 SQIVND (reference sequence). The CDR3 region is CAGGGRYGYTF. The CDR3 region has the DNA TGTGCAGGGGGCGGCCGCTATGGCTACACCTTC.

The rearrangement joins TRBV25-1 to TRBJ1-5; D is perhaps TRBD1 (6 bases). There are 14 residues in the CDR3. The V end lost 2 bases, the J end lost 5 bases, and 10 bases lay between the germline ends. Germline CDR1 is MGHDK and CDR2 is SYGVNS. CDR3 nucleotides: TGTGCCAGCAGTGAAACAGGGAATCATCAGCCCCAGCATTTT. It codes for CASSETGNHQPQHF.

The V and J genes are TRBV19 and TRBJ2-1; 9 positions agree with TRBD1. The CDR3 extends over 14 amino acids. V lost 6 bases, J lost 6 bases, and 6 bases stayed unmatched. Per the germline V gene, CDR1 is LNHDA and CDR2 is SQIVND (reference sequence). CDR3 DNA sequence: TGTGCCAGTAGCCGGGGACAGGGTCCCAATGAGCAGTTCTTC. As protein: CASSRGQGPNEQFF.

The rearrangement uses TRBV6-6 and TRBJ2-2; TRBD1 aligns across 7 bases. CDR1 is MNHNY, CDR2 SVGAGI, per germline (reference sequence). This CDR3 is built from 15 residues. V lost 5 bases, J lost 4 bases, and 7 bases stayed unmatched. The CDR3 DNA follows: TGTGCCAGCAGTACCGGGACAGAACGCACCGGGGAGCTGTTTTTT. Translated: CASSTGTERTGELFF.

This chain joins TRBV25-1 and TRBJ2-4; D perhaps matches TRBD1 (5 bases). V was cut by 4 bases and J by 1 base, with 8 bases left in between. This CDR3 is built from 14 residues. Germline CDR1 MGHDK, CDR2 SYGVNS. Here the CDR3 DNA reads TGTGCCAGCAGTGCAACAGGTGCCAAAAACATTCAGTACTTC. It codes for CASSATGAKNIQYF.

This clone appeared a single time. The chain has TRBV9 and TRBJ2-3; D not resolved. Trimming cost V 3 bases and J 2 bases, with 16 bases left between them. The CDR3 is 16 amino acids. The germline V gene has CDR1 SGDLS and CDR2 YYNGEE. CDR3 nucleotides: TGTGCCAGCAGCGACGGGTCCTCCTTAGTCACAGATACGCAGTATTTT. This encodes CASSDGSSLVTDTQYF.

This chain joins TRBV10-3 and TRBJ1-1; a weak D match, TRBD1 (6 bases). V was pared by 10 bases and J by 4 bases, with 22 bases between. This CDR3 spans 15 amino acids. Germline CDR1 and CDR2: ENHRY and SYGVKD. The CDR3 DNA sequence: TGTGCCAGTTCGTCTAAAACAGGGACGGGCACTGAAGCTTTCTTT. This gives the protein CASSSKTGTGTEAFF.

This chain connects TRBV20-1 to TRBJ1-3; D is undetermined. Germline CDR1 reads DFQATT; CDR2 reads SNEGSKA (reference sequence). Trimming took 7 bases from V and 4 from J, leaving 8 bases between them. The CDR3 length is 11 residues. The CDR3 DNA reads as TGCAGTGTAGAGGCGGGAAACACCATATATTTT. Protein sequence: CSVEAGNTIYF.

This chain joins TRBV6-5 and TRBJ1-3; 9 bases align to TRBD1. Germline loops: CDR1 MNHEY, CDR2 SVGAGI. J lost 4 bases, V lost 4 bases, and 5 bases had no gene match. The CDR3 has 15 amino acids. The chain's CDR3 is CASSSTGGGGNTIYF. The CDR3 bases are TGTGCCAGCAGTTCGACAGGGGGTGGAGGAAACACCATATATTTT.

This clone was seen more than once but under ten times. The chain carries TRBV10-1 and TRBJ1-4, with 7 bases matching TRBD1. Trimming took 5 bases from V and 3 from J; bases not matched to a gene: 3. The CDR3 sequence is 14 residues long. Germline V lookup: CDR1 WNHNN, CDR2 SYGVQD (reference sequence). The CDR3 here is CASSLGQPNEKLFF. CDR3 DNA sequence: TGCGCCAGCAGTTTGGGACAGCCTAATGAAAAACTGTTTTTT.

The chain is built from TRBV19 and TRBJ1-1, with TRBD1 identical over 7 bases. Germline V gene data show CDR1 as LNHDA and CDR2 as SQIVND (reference sequence). CDR3 length equals 15 residues. Unmatched junction bases numbered 5, after V lost 4 bases and J lost 0 bases. CDR3 nucleotide sequence: TGTGCCAGTAGTAACGACAGGGTCCTGAACACTGAAGCTTTCTTT. It is translated as CASSNDRVLNTEAFF. Using reference TRBV19 and TRBJ1-1 for the parts outside the CDR3, the full variable domain is DGGITQSPKYLFRKEGQNVTLSCEQNLNHDAMYWYRQDPGQGLRLIYYSQIVNDFQKGDIAEGYSVSREKKESFPLTVTSAQKNPTAFYLCASSNDRVLNTEAFFGQGTRLTVV.

The chain is built from TRBV27 and TRBJ1-2; a possible D gene is TRBD1 (5 bases). Trimming shortened V by 6 bases and J by 2 bases, and 10 bases separated the two germline ends. The CDR3 loop spans 13 amino acids. Germline CDR1 and CDR2: MNHEY and SMNVEV (reference sequence). This chain's CDR3 is CASRWGRNYGYTF. Written as DNA, the CDR3 is TGTGCCAGCAGATGGGGCAGGAACTATGGCTACACCTTC.

V gene TRBV5-1 combines with J gene TRBJ2-7; 10 bases agree with TRBD2. The CDR3 has 14 residues. J lost 4 bases, V lost 1 base, and 2 bases had no gene match. CDR1 SGHRS and CDR2 YFSETQ come from the germline V gene. For the CDR3, the DNA is TGCGCCAGCAGCTTGAGCGGGAGGGGGTACGAGCAGTACTTC. Protein sequence: CASSLSGRGYEQYF.

This CDR3 is CASSQETQGAQPQHF. Here the CDR3 DNA reads TGTGCCAGCAGCCAAGAAACGCAGGGGGCTCAGCCCCAGCATTTT. The rearrangement links TRBV4-2 to TRBJ1-5, with 8 bases fitting TRBD1. Per germline, CDR1 LGHNA and CDR2 YNFKEQ. CDR3 length: 15 residues. Germline trimming cut 0 bases from V and 6 bases from J; bases unmatched to any gene: 4.

This clone was seen just once. CDR3 nucleotide sequence: TGTGCCAGCTCACCACAGGCGGTCGCTGAAGCTTTCTTT. This translates into CASSPQAVAEAFF. The chain links TRBV18 to TRBJ1-1; no reliable D call. Looked up from germline, CDR1 is KGHSH and CDR2 is LQKENI. The CDR3 loop spans 13 amino acids. V lost 1 base, J lost 6 bases, and 9 bases lay in between. Variable domain in full (rest from reference TRBV18 and TRBJ1-1): NAGVMQNPRHLVRRRGQEARLRCSPMKGHSHVYWYRQLPEEGLKFMVYLQKENIIDESGMPKERFSAEFPKEGPSILRIQQVVRGDSAAYFCASSPQAVAEAFFGQGTRLTVV.

This chain joins TRBV7-2 and TRBJ2-5; 7 nucleotides agree with TRBD2. This CDR3 spans 15 amino acids. The junction had 11 bases not matched to a gene; V was cut back by 5 bases and J by 5 bases. Germline-derived CDR1 and CDR2 are SGHTA and FQGNSA. CDR3 DNA: TGTGCCAGCAGCCCCCTGACGGGAGGATCCGAGACCCAGTACTTC. Translation: CASSPLTGGSETQYF.

The chain recombines TRBV5-1 with TRBJ1-1, with D possibly TRBD1 on 6 matching bases. The CDR3 runs to 16 residues. Germline V gene data show CDR1 as SGHRS and CDR2 as YFSETQ. V was trimmed by 3 bases and J by 1 base, leaving 16 bases between them. Written as DNA, the CDR3 is TGCGCCAGCAGCTCCGTTACAGGGAGGGCGAACACTGAAGCTTTCTTT. This codes for CASSSVTGRANTEAFF.